These 30 T cell receptor beta chains were sequenced from one sample in a study of shared clonotypes between healthy human individuals. Profiling relied on immunoSEQ multiplex PCR, and the TCRdb table lists in-frame clones only, not all of them. The repertoire holds about 120,000 clones, with around 65% as singletons. Sequenced input: memory CD8+ T cells sorted from blood. The subset: CD45RO+ cells pooled with CCR7-negative TemRA cells. The receptor set was obtained from a woman in her 30s in good health.

This clone turned up a few times. V usage is TRBV28 and J usage is TRBJ2-7; D tentatively reads TRBD1 or TRBD2 (5 bases each). V lost 8 bases to trimming and J lost 10 bases, with 18 bases between them. CDR3 length: 12 amino acids. Germline-derived CDR1 and CDR2 are MDHEN and SYDVKM. The CDR3 is CASQISPGPQYF. In DNA, the CDR3 is TGTGCCAGCCAAATATCACCGGGACCTCAGTACTTC.

The chain couples TRBV9 to TRBJ2-3; D ambiguous. Germline V gives CDR1 SGDLS, CDR2 YYNGEE. V lost 4 bases and J 0 bases, leaving 9 bases between the germline ends. This CDR3 comprises 14 residues. CDR3 in DNA: TGTGCCAGCAGCCCCCTGCGTAGCACAGATACGCAGTATTTT. It codes for CASSPLRSTDTQYF. The complete variable domain, with remaining parts taken from reference TRBV9 and TRBJ2-3, reads DSGVTQTPKHLITATGQRVTLRCSPRSGDLSVYWYQQSLDQGLQFLIQYYNGEERAKGNILERFSAQQFPDLHSELNLSSLELGDSALYFCASSPLRSTDTQYFGPGTRLTVL.

The rearrangement joins TRBV7-9 to TRBJ2-7; 10 bases agree with TRBD1. The CDR3 is made up of 15 amino acids. CDR1 and CDR2 (germline): SEHNR, FQNEAQ (reference sequence). J gave up 2 bases and V 4 bases, and 5 bases lay outside the gene matches. In nucleotides, the CDR3 is TGTGCCAGCAGCTCGGGACAGGGGCCCCCCTACGAGCAGTACTTC. Protein product: CASSSGQGPPYEQYF.

The rearrangement links TRBV10-1 to TRBJ1-2; the D gene is possibly TRBD1 (5 bases). Germline loops: CDR1 WNHNN, CDR2 SYGVQD (reference sequence). V was cut by 7 bases and J by 6 bases, with 9 bases left in between. This CDR3 spans 11 amino acids. CDR3 DNA: TGCGCCAGCACCAGGGAGAATGGCTACACCTTC. This sequence encodes CASTRENGYTF.

This clone was counted many times. The gene calls are TRBV9 and TRBJ2-7; no reliable D call. Germline CDR1 reads SGDLS; CDR2 reads YYNGEE. The ends were cut back, 3 bases at V and 0 bases at J, with 13 bases in the middle. The CDR3 contains 15 residues. As DNA, the CDR3 is TGTGCCAGCAGCGAAGGGCAGACGTACTCCTACGAGCAGTACTTC. This encodes CASSEGQTYSYEQYF.

V and J are TRBV21-1 and TRBJ2-6; the D call of TRBD2 is as the table states it, not checked on the DNA. TRBV21-1 is shown as a pseudogene. The CDR3 covers 14 residues. Here the CDR3 reads CASSNISGANVLTF. CDR3 DNA: TGTGCCAGCAGCAATATCTCTGGGGCCAACGTCCTGACTTTC.

V gene TRBV5-1 combines with J gene TRBJ2-7, with D unresolved. With 4 bases removed from V and 1 base from J, the gap between germline ends came to 9 bases. Germline CDR1 is SGHRS and CDR2 is YFSETQ. The CDR3 totals 13 residues. The CDR3 loop is CASSPPGSYEQYF. The CDR3, as DNA: TGCGCCAGCAGCCCACCCGGGTCCTACGAGCAGTACTTC.

This clone has just a few counts. This chain connects TRBV7-8 to TRBJ1-2; 11 bases are shared with TRBD1. The germline V gene encodes CDR1 SGHVS and CDR2 FQNEAQ. The CDR3 totals 16 residues. With V trimmed by 2 bases and J by 6 bases, 8 bases remained unmatched. CDR3: CASSLSDRGQGDGYTF. The DNA for the CDR3 is TGTGCCAGCAGCTTATCGGACCGGGGACAGGGGGATGGCTACACCTTC.

This clone appeared a few times. The chain recombines TRBV7-9 with TRBJ2-1; D call uncertain. Germline V gene sequence: CDR1 SEHNR, CDR2 FQNEAQ (reference sequence). CDR3 length: 14 amino acids. V shed 5 bases and J shed 5 bases, with 13 bases lying between them. The CDR3 here is CASSPLAADNEQFF. The CDR3 nucleotides read TGTGCCAGCAGCCCCTTAGCCGCCGACAATGAGCAGTTCTTC.

This clone was seen once. The chain uses TRBV11-2 and TRBJ2-1, with 8 bases lining up with TRBD2. From germline, CDR1 is SGHAT and CDR2 FQNNGV. J lost 2 bases, V lost 0 bases, and 6 bases had no gene match. This CDR3 is built from 17 residues. CDR3 sequence reads: CASSLEIVRGAYNEQFF. The CDR3 region has the DNA TGTGCCAGCAGCTTAGAAATCGTGCGGGGGGCCTACAATGAGCAGTTCTTC.

A remark on this clone: A much larger clonotype is one base distant, so this may be a read error. V is TRBV29-1 and J is TRBJ2-1; D might be TRBD1 (5 bases). CDR1 SQVTM and CDR2 ANQGSEA come from the germline V gene. Trimming cost V 0 bases and J 7 bases, with 16 bases left between them. This CDR3 region has 15 residues. In nucleotides, the CDR3 is TGCAGCGTTGAAGATGGGGCCCCGGCTGGGAATGAGCAGTTCTTC. Encoded protein: CSVEDGAPAGNEQFF.

J is TRBJ2-2 and V is TRBV5-4; possibly TRBD2 for D (5 bases). Germline CDR1 and CDR2: SGHNT and YYREEE (reference sequence). Trimming cost V 4 bases and J 7 bases, with 17 bases left between them. The CDR3 sequence is 15 residues long. The CDR3 loop is CASSIGGRRVGELFF. Here the CDR3 DNA reads TGTGCCAGCAGCATCGGCGGGCGCCGAGTCGGGGAGCTGTTTTTT.

The J gene is TRBJ2-3, the V gene TRBV29-1; D possibly corresponds to TRBD2 (6 bases). This CDR3 has 15 residues. The V and J ends lost 2 bases and 4 bases respectively, with 16 bases between them. The germline CDR1 and CDR2 sequences are SQVTM and ANQGSEA. Here the CDR3 reads CSVEYFGSGADTQYF. As DNA, the CDR3 is TGCAGCGTTGAATACTTCGGGAGCGGCGCAGATACGCAGTATTTT.

Only one count was recorded for this clone. J is TRBJ1-1 and V is TRBV13, with 9 bases matching TRBD1. Germline CDR1 PRHDT, CDR2 FYEKMQ (reference sequence). The CDR3 has 13 amino acids. Unmatched junction bases numbered 4, after V lost 8 bases and J lost 3 bases. This CDR3 is CASSTGGDTEAFF. The CDR3 DNA reads as TGTGCCAGCTCGACAGGGGGAGACACTGAAGCTTTCTTT.

This rearrangement joins TRBV27 to TRBJ2-1; D might be TRBD2 (6 bases). In germline, CDR1 is MNHEY, CDR2 SMNVEV (reference sequence). V lost 4 bases, J lost 1 base, and 11 bases lay in between. CDR3 length: 15 amino acids. For the CDR3, the DNA is TGTGCCAGCAGTTCCGGGACTCGATCCTACAATGAGCAGTTCTTC. Amino acid sequence: CASSSGTRSYNEQFF.

This chain links TRBV27 with TRBJ1-5; 8 positions agree with TRBD1. With 4 bases clipped from V and 5 bases from J, the junction kept 10 bases outside the gene matches. Germline V CDR1 and CDR2: MNHEY, SMNVEV (reference sequence). This CDR3 is built from 16 residues. The CDR3 coding sequence is TGTGCCAGCAGTTCCATATGGACAGGGTTCGATCAGCCCCAGCATTTT. Translation: CASSSIWTGFDQPQHF.

This clone came up once. The genes are TRBV2 and TRBJ1-2, with TRBD1 matching 7 bases. V lost 10 bases to trimming and J lost 7 bases; unmatched junction nucleotides: 12. There are 13 residues in the CDR3. Germline V gene lookup returns CDR1 SNHLY and CDR2 FYNNEI. Written as DNA, the CDR3 is TGTGCCACCACAGGGACAGCTGTAACTGGCTACACCTTC. Translation gives CATTGTAVTGYTF.

Points on this clone: This CDR3 is also generated by other DNA sequences in the sample. This chain links TRBV19 with TRBJ1-1; D might be TRBD1 (5 bases). Trimming pared 3 bases from V and 0 bases from J, leaving 8 bases between. This CDR3 is built from 14 residues. CDR1 LNHDA and CDR2 SQIVND come from the germline V gene (reference sequence). The DNA of the CDR3 is TGTGCCAGTAGTATCGAGGGGCTGAACACTGAAGCTTTCTTT. Translating gives CASSIEGLNTEAFF.

This clone was observed a few times. The chain links TRBV11-2 to TRBJ2-7; D unresolved. V was clipped by 2 bases and J by 2 bases, with 1 base between them. Germline loops: CDR1 SGHAT, CDR2 FQNNGV. The CDR3 consists of 11 residues. CDR3 sequence: CASSLTYEQYF. CDR3 nucleotide sequence: TGTGCCAGCAGCTTAACCTACGAGCAGTACTTC.

The chain is built from TRBV6-1 and TRBJ1-5; D is unclear. This CDR3 has 14 amino acids. Germline V gene lookup returns CDR1 MNHNS and CDR2 SASEGT. V lost 0 bases to trimming and J lost 2 bases, with 5 bases between them. DNA for the CDR3: TGTGCCAGCAGTGAAGCGGACGGCAATCAGCCCCAGCATTTT. Encoded protein: CASSEADGNQPQHF.

This clone was picked up a small number of times. This chain links TRBV25-1 with TRBJ2-7; no reliable D call. This CDR3 contains 10 residues. V lost 3 bases and J 5 bases, leaving 2 bases between the germline ends. The germline CDR1 and CDR2 sequences are MGHDK and SYGVNS. DNA of the CDR3: TGTGCCAGCAGTGAGGACGAGCAGTACTTC. It translates to CASSEDEQYF.

This chain joins TRBV4-1 and TRBJ2-7, with 8 bases fitting TRBD2. Germline CDR1 reads MGHRA; CDR2 reads YSYEKL. The CDR3 loop spans 16 amino acids. The V segment lost 0 bases and the J segment 2 bases; nucleotides outside the gene matches: 6. The CDR3 nucleotides are TGCGCCAGCAGCCAAGAGGTTAACGGGAGGGCCTACGAGCAGTACTTC. Its protein product is CASSQEVNGRAYEQYF.

This clone was detected only a few times. The rearrangement links TRBV19 to TRBJ2-1, with no clear D. Germline CDR1 and CDR2: LNHDA and SQIVND (reference sequence). CDR3 length equals 13 residues. V dropped 6 bases and J dropped 5 bases, with 11 bases sitting between them. The CDR3 region is CASSPTLNNEQFF. In nucleotides, the CDR3 is TGTGCCAGTAGCCCAACCTTAAACAATGAGCAGTTCTTC. The full variable domain, its missing parts supplied by reference TRBV19 and TRBJ2-1, is DGGITQSPKYLFRKEGQNVTLSCEQNLNHDAMYWYRQDPGQGLRLIYYSQIVNDFQKGDIAEGYSVSREKKESFPLTVTSAQKNPTAFYLCASSPTLNNEQFFGPGTRLTVL.

The V and J genes are TRBV6-6 and TRBJ2-5; D remains ambiguous. CDR3 length: 14 amino acids. Germline CDR1 and CDR2: MNHNY and SVGAGI (reference sequence). V was cut by 7 bases and J by 1 base, with 13 bases left in between. As DNA, the CDR3 is TGTGCCAGCACTGGCTGGGCGGTCCAAGAGACCCAGTACTTC. Amino acid sequence: CASTGWAVQETQYF.

At least ten counts were recorded for this clone. The CDR3 region has the DNA TGTGCCAGCAGCCAAAACCCGACGACGGACGACGCCGGCTACACCTTC. Amino acids: CASSQNPTTDDAGYTF. The gene calls are TRBV7-4 and TRBJ1-2; D unclear. The CDR3 has 16 residues. Trimming pared 5 bases from V and 8 bases from J, leaving 24 bases between. Looked up from germline, CDR1 is SGHVT and CDR2 is SQSDAQ. Drawing the rest from reference TRBV7-4 and TRBJ1-2, the complete variable domain is GAGVSQSPRYKVAKRGRDVALRCDSISGHVTLYWYRQTLGQGSEVLTYSQSDAQRDKSGRPSGRFSAERPERSVSTLKIQRTEQGDSAVYLCASSQNPTTDDAGYTFGSGTRLTVV.

This clone was detected ten times or more. V gene TRBV4-1 combines with J gene TRBJ1-4, with D unresolved. The germline V and J ends were trimmed by 0 bases and 16 bases, with 9 bases remaining between them. This CDR3 has 11 amino acids. Germline V lookup: CDR1 MGHRA, CDR2 YSYEKL. CDR3 sequence reads: CASSQEGDPFF. The DNA of the CDR3 is TGCGCCAGCAGCCAAGAAGGAGATCCGTTTTTT.

The chain links TRBV7-9 to TRBJ2-5; 9 bases are shared with TRBD2. CDR3 size: 16 residues. The germline V gene has CDR1 SEHNR and CDR2 FQNEAQ (reference sequence). Trimming took 2 bases from V and 5 from J; bases not matched to a gene: 9. The CDR3 is CASSLRLAGIGETQYF. DNA of the CDR3: TGTGCCAGCAGCTTACGGCTAGCGGGAATCGGGGAGACCCAGTACTTC.

The CDR3 loop reads CARSNDRGRPDQPQHF. The CDR3 DNA reads TGTGCCAGAAGCAACGACAGGGGGCGGCCGGACCAGCCCCAGCATTTT. J is TRBJ1-5 and V is TRBV5-3, with 10 bases lining up with TRBD1. TRBV5-3 is an open reading frame whose function is uncertain. This CDR3 has 16 amino acids. V shed 4 bases and J 7 bases; nucleotides not matched to a gene: 11.

This clone showed up just a few times. CDR3 nucleotides: TGTGCCAGCAGACGCGCGGGAGAAACTAATGAGCAGTTCTTC. Its translation is CASRRAGETNEQFF. The J gene is TRBJ2-1, the V gene TRBV2, with 7 bases lining up with TRBD2. The V gene's germline CDR1 is SNHLY and CDR2 FYNNEI. After removal of 6 bases from V and 7 bases from J, the junction contained 9 bases not matched to a gene. This CDR3 comprises 14 residues.

CDR3 in amino acids: CASSLERGTGFNQPQHF. CDR3 DNA: TGTGCCAGCAGCTTAGAGCGGGGGACAGGGTTCAATCAGCCCCAGCATTTT. J is TRBJ1-5 and V is TRBV7-7; 9 bases agree with TRBD1. The ends lost 1 base at V and 3 bases at J; junction bases unmatched: 7. The CDR3 is 17 residues long. The germline V gene encodes CDR1 SSHAT and CDR2 FNYEAQ (reference sequence).